This is a list of T cell receptor beta chains from one sample in a study of vaccination and CD4 T cells after COVID-19. For these TCRs, the target antigens are not known. TCRdb re-called the PCR reads through MiXCR, storing one row per CDR3 protein. The profile shows about 11,000 distinct CDR3 sequences, 73% of them singletons. Specimen: CD4+ T cells from blood, cultured in vitro. These receptors were collected from a human donor who had recovered from COVID-19. Each CDR3 is given with its conserved first and last residue. The order of the fields is clone size, D gene, J gene, V gene, CDR3 protein, CDR3 DNA. D genes are given only for firm matches. Clone sizes are given selectively: once, few, many, or a class where the clone is expanded.

size: once; D: .; J: TRBJ1-2; V: TRBV20-1; CDR3: CSALDRGYTF; DNA: TGCAGTGCCCTAGATCGAGGCTACACCTTC
size: .; D: TRBD1; J: TRBJ1-1; V: TRBV24-1; CDR3: CATSPGTANTEAFF; DNA: TGTGCCACCAGTCCCGGGACAGCGAACACTGAAGCTTTCTTT
size: .; D: .; J: TRBJ2-7; V: TRBV30; CDR3: CAWSRLPYEQYF; DNA: TGTGCCTGGAGTAGGCTCCCCTACGAGCAGTACTTC
size: medium-sized; D: .; J: TRBJ1-5; V: TRBV20-1; CDR3: CSARESLQPQHF; DNA: TGCAGTGCTAGAGAATCCCTCCAGCCCCAGCATTTT
size: once; D: TRBD1; J: TRBJ1-5; V: TRBV10-3; CDR3: CAISESGTGGGQPQHF; DNA: TGTGCCATCAGTGAGTCGGGGACAGGGGGAGGTCAGCCCCAGCATTTT
size: .; D: TRBD2; J: TRBJ2-3; V: TRBV2; CDR3: CASSRLAGRPNTQYF; DNA: TGTGCCAGCAGTAGACTAGCGGGAAGGCCAAATACGCAGTATTTT
size: few; D: .; J: TRBJ1-1; V: TRBV15; CDR3: CATSRGSFFGRMNTEAFF; DNA: .
size: .; D: .; J: TRBJ2-7; V: TRBV19; CDR3: CASSIAGEGSYEQYF; DNA: TGTGCCAGTAGTATAGCCGGAGAGGGCTCCTACGAGCAGTACTTC
size: .; D: TRBD1; J: TRBJ2-7; V: TRBV7-2; CDR3: CASSLFIRQGKSSYEQYF; DNA: TGTGCCAGCAGCTTATTCATACGACAGGGGAAGAGCTCCTACGAGCAGTACTTC
size: .; D: TRBD1; J: TRBJ1-6; V: TRBV20-1; CDR3: CSAHDRVSSPLHF; DNA: TGCAGTGCTCATGACAGGGTGTCTTCACCCCTCCACTTT
size: .; D: .; J: TRBJ2-3; V: TRBV24-1; CDR3: CATSRGVLGRGTDTQYF; DNA: TGTGCCACCAGTAGGGGGGTGCTGGGTAGGGGCACAGATACGCAGTATTTT
size: .; D: .; J: TRBJ2-7; V: TRBV5-3; CDR3: CARSQKVGTYEQYF; DNA: TGTGCCAGAAGCCAAAAGGTTGGTACCTACGAGCAGTACTTC
size: .; D: .; J: TRBJ2-7; V: TRBV24-1; CDR3: CATSDPPDGKQYF; DNA: TGTGCCACCAGTGATCCCCCCGATGGGAAGCAGTACTTC
size: .; D: .; J: TRBJ1-6; V: TRBV2; CDR3: CASSEAFPPSPLHF; DNA: TGTGCCAGCAGTGAGGCATTTCCCCCTTCACCCCTCCACTTT
size: .; D: .; J: TRBJ2-7; V: TRBV27; CDR3: CASSFASIGRYEQYF; DNA: TGTGCCAGCAGTTTTGCCTCGATTGGTAGGTACGAGCAGTACTTC
size: few; D: TRBD1; J: TRBJ2-5; V: TRBV20-1; CDR3: CSARVGLGQGQETQYF; DNA: TGCAGTGCTAGAGTGGGCCTCGGACAGGGGCAAGAGACCCAGTACTTC
size: .; D: .; J: TRBJ2-7; V: TRBV20-1; CDR3: CSARDRTTRLYEQYF; DNA: TGCAGTGCTAGAGATAGGACGACTAGATTGTACGAGCAGTACTTC
size: medium-sized; D: TRBD2; J: TRBJ2-5; V: TRBV20-1; CDR3: CSAARLAGSETQYF; DNA: TGCAGTGCCGCACGCCTAGCGGGCTCAGAGACCCAGTACTTC
size: .; D: TRBD1; J: TRBJ2-7; V: TRBV29-1; CDR3: CSLRTGANEQYF; DNA: TGCAGCCTGAGGACAGGGGCGAACGAGCAGTACTTC
size: medium-sized; D: .; J: TRBJ1-1; V: TRBV28; CDR3: CASSPGSRWNTEAFF; DNA: TGTGCCAGCAGCCCAGGGAGCAGATGGAACACTGAAGCTTTCTTT
size: once; D: .; J: TRBJ2-7; V: TRBV20-1; CDR3: CSARRDGSYEQYF; DNA: TGCAGTGCTCGCCGGGACGGCTCCTACGAGCAGTACTTC
size: .; D: TRBD1; J: TRBJ1-5; V: TRBV29-1; CDR3: CSVQGASNQPQHF; DNA: TGCAGCGTTCAGGGGGCGAGCAATCAGCCCCAGCATTTT
size: medium-sized; D: .; J: TRBJ1-6; V: TRBV20-1; CDR3: CSARPVSAYNSPLHF; DNA: TGCAGTGCCAGGCCAGTTTCAGCGTATAATTCACCCCTCCACTTT
size: .; D: TRBD2; J: TRBJ2-7; V: TRBV5-8; CDR3: CASSSQPGLEYYEQYF; DNA: TGTGCCAGCAGCTCACAGCCGGGACTAGAATACTACGAGCAGTACTTC
size: .; D: .; J: TRBJ1-6; V: TRBV20-1; CDR3: CSARGSGARSPLHF; DNA: TGCAGTGCTAGAGGAAGCGGGGCAAGGTCACCCCTCCACTTT
size: .; D: TRBD1; J: TRBJ1-6; V: TRBV6-1; CDR3: CASSGGDRGNSPLHF; DNA: TGTGCCAGCAGCGGGGGGGACAGGGGTAATTCACCCCTCCACTTT
size: once; D: TRBD2; J: TRBJ2-1; V: TRBV15; CDR3: CATSRIASGRGNEQFF; DNA: TGTGCCACCAGCAGAATTGCTAGCGGGAGGGGGAATGAGCAGTTCTTC
size: .; D: .; J: TRBJ1-5; V: TRBV20-1; CDR3: CSVLGGGYSNQPQHF; DNA: TGCAGTGTTCTGGGGGGCGGCTATAGCAATCAGCCCCAGCATTTT
size: .; D: .; J: TRBJ1-5; V: TRBV20-1; CDR3: CSGTGVNNQPQHF; DNA: TGCAGTGGGACCGGGGTTAACAATCAGCCCCAGCATTTT
size: few; D: .; J: TRBJ1-2; V: TRBV20-1; CDR3: CSARLGSYGYTF; DNA: TGCAGTGCTAGGCTCGGGTCGTATGGCTACACCTTC
size: .; D: TRBD1; J: TRBJ1-6; V: TRBV5-4; CDR3: CASSLPTGEASPLHF; DNA: TGTGCCAGCAGCCTACCGACAGGGGAGGCCTCACCCCTCCACTTT
size: once; D: .; J: TRBJ2-1; V: TRBV20-1; CDR3: CSAISGASYNEQFF; DNA: TGCAGTGCTATAAGCGGTGCCTCCTACAATGAGCAGTTCTTC
size: .; D: TRBD1; J: TRBJ1-2; V: TRBV7-9; CDR3: CATFYGTRDRGYGYTF; DNA: TGTGCCACATTCTACGGAACCCGGGACAGGGGCTATGGCTACACCTTC
size: .; D: TRBD1; J: TRBJ1-1; V: TRBV7-9; CDR3: CASSYTRQGANTEAFF; DNA: TGTGCCAGCAGCTACACGCGACAGGGGGCGAACACTGAAGCTTTCTTT
size: .; D: TRBD2; J: TRBJ2-1; V: TRBV7-3; CDR3: CASSAYLPLAGALPNEQFF; DNA: TGTGCCAGCAGCGCCTATCTCCCTCTAGCGGGCGCCCTTCCAAATGAGCAGTTCTTC
size: .; D: TRBD1; J: TRBJ1-1; V: TRBV28; CDR3: CASSSPGQGTTEAFF; DNA: TGTGCCAGCAGTTCCCCGGGACAGGGTACCACTGAAGCTTTCTTT
size: .; D: .; J: TRBJ1-2; V: TRBV6-2/TRBV6-3; CDR3: CASSTWNGYTF; DNA: TGTGCCAGCTCCACTTGGAATGGCTACACCTTC
size: .; D: TRBD1; J: TRBJ2-6; V: TRBV6-4; CDR3: CASSDRRQGAKWSGANVLTF; DNA: TGTGCCAGCAGTGACCGCAGACAGGGGGCAAAATGGTCTGGGGCCAACGTCCTGACTTTC
size: .; D: TRBD2; J: TRBJ2-7; V: TRBV6-2/TRBV6-3; CDR3: CASSYRRGGPTGEQYF; DNA: TGTGCCAGCAGTTACCGACGGGGAGGGCCCACCGGCGAGCAGTACTTC
size: .; D: .; J: TRBJ1-1; V: TRBV7-9; CDR3: CASSLFQGDTEAFF; DNA: TGTGCCAGCAGCTTATTTCAGGGTGACACTGAAGCTTTCTTT
size: .; D: .; J: TRBJ2-3; V: TRBV7-9; CDR3: CASSITGRLSSDTQYF; DNA: TGTGCCAGCAGCATCACGGGGAGACTAAGTTCAGATACGCAGTATTTT
size: .; D: .; J: TRBJ1-6; V: TRBV10-1; CDR3: CASPRRSSYNSPLHF; DNA: TGCGCCAGCCCAAGACGTAGCTCCTATAATTCACCCCTCCACTTT
size: .; D: .; J: TRBJ2-5; V: TRBV6-2/TRBV6-3; CDR3: CASRKGGAETQYF; DNA: TGTGCCAGTCGGAAAGGGGGAGCGGAGACCCAGTACTTC
size: few; D: TRBD2; J: TRBJ2-2; V: TRBV19; CDR3: CASRTGLASTGELFF; DNA: TGTGCCAGTAGGACGGGACTAGCGAGCACCGGGGAGCTGTTTTTT
size: .; D: .; J: TRBJ2-3; V: TRBV24-1; CDR3: CATSDPSQFTDTQYF; DNA: TGTGCCACCAGTGACCCGTCCCAGTTCACAGATACGCAGTATTTT